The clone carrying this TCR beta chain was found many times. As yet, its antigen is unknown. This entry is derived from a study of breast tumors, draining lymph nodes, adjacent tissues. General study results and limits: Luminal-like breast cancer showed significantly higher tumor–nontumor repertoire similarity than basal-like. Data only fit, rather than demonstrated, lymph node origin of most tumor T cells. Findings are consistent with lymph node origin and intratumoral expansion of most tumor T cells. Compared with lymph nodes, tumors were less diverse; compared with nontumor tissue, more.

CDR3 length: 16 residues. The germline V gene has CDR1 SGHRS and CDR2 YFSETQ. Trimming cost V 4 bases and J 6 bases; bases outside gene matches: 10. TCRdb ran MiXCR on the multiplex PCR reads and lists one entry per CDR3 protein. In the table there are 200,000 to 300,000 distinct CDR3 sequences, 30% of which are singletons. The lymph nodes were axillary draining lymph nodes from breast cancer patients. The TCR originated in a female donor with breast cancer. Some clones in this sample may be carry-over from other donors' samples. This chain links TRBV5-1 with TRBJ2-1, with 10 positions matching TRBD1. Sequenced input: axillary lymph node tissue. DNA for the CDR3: TGCGCCAGCAGCGGGAGGGGACAGGGGCTGGGCAATGAGCAGTTCTTC. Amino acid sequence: CASSGRGQGLGNEQFF. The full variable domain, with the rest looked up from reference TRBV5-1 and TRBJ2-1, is KAGVTQTPRYLIKTRGQQVTLSCSPISGHRSVSWYQQTPGQGLQFLFEYFSETQRNKGNFPGRFSGRQFSNSRSEMNVSTLELGDSALYLCASSGRGQGLGNEQFFGPGTRLTVL.